These 21 T cell receptor beta chains were all obtained from the same sample, sequenced in a study of radiotherapy plus CTLA-4 blockade in lung cancer. Sequencing was performed with immunoSEQ multiplex PCR; in TCRdb, only in-frame clones are kept and a portion is missing. The table includes around 40,000 clones, 65% to 75% detected once. This specimen consisted of peripheral blood, obtained from a patient treated with radiotherapy plus ipilimumab. The receptors here all came from a human donor with non-small cell lung cancer who had stable disease on radiotherapy plus ipilimumab.

By share, this clone ranks as medium-sized. The CDR3 region is CASSFRQETQYF. In DNA form, the CDR3 reads TGTGCCAGCAGCTTCCGTCAAGAGACCCAGTACTTC. This chain uses TRBV11-3 with TRBJ2-5, with D unresolved. Looked up from germline, CDR1 is SGHNT and CDR2 is YENEEA. The CDR3 sequence is 12 residues long. Trimming removed 3 bases at V and 2 bases at J, with 4 bases between.

The gene calls are TRBV14 and TRBJ2-1, with D maybe TRBD1 (6 bases). Germline lookup yields CDR1 SGHDN and CDR2 FVKESK. V gave up 1 base and J gave up 5 bases, with 15 bases separating them. CDR3 length: 16 residues. CDR3 region: CASSQGPRAGDNEQFF. The CDR3 nucleotides read TGTGCCAGCAGCCAAGGACCGCGAGCAGGGGACAATGAGCAGTTCTTC.

The chain recombines TRBV9 with TRBJ1-3; 7 positions agree with TRBD1. V shed 4 bases and J 1 base; nucleotides not matched to a gene: 5. The CDR3 loop spans 15 amino acids. Looked up from germline, CDR1 is SGDLS and CDR2 is YYNGEE. The CDR3, as DNA: TGTGCCAGCAGCCCGACAGGGTTTTCTGGAAACACCATATATTTT. The encoded protein is CASSPTGFSGNTIYF.

V gene TRBV12-5 combines with J gene TRBJ1-2; possible D gene TRBD1, 5 bases. The CDR3 is 15 residues long. Germline lookup yields CDR1 LGHNT and CDR2 FRNRAP. V lost 2 bases and J lost 4, with 14 bases in between. The CDR3: CASGLPQGGVYGYTF. For the CDR3, the DNA is TGTGCTAGTGGTTTGCCCCAGGGTGGTGTCTATGGCTACACCTTC.

In its sample, this clone was seen a few times. The J gene is TRBJ1-2, the V gene TRBV7-9; D is unresolved. The CDR3 contains 16 residues. Germline V lookup: CDR1 SEHNR, CDR2 FQNEAQ (reference sequence). Trimming cost V 5 bases and J 1 base, with 17 bases left between them. CDR3 DNA sequence: TGTGCCAGCAGCCGAGGGAGTACCCTCCTTAACTATGGCTACACCTTC. It yields the protein CASSRGSTLLNYGYTF.

The table lists this clone with a few counts. The DNA of the CDR3 is TGTGCCAGCAGCTTGTGGCCATCAAACGCTTACAGTGTCGGAAACACCATATATTTT. This encodes CASSLWPSNAYSVGNTIYF. This rearrangement joins TRBV5-6 to TRBJ1-3, with D uncertain. V was clipped by 1 base and J by 4 bases, with 24 bases between them. Germline V CDR1 and CDR2: SGHDT, YYEEEE. CDR3 size: 19 residues.

This chain links TRBV30 with TRBJ1-4; D is ambiguous. This CDR3 is built from 15 residues. CDR1 is GTSNPN and CDR2 is SVGIG in the germline V gene (reference sequence). The germline V and J ends were trimmed by 4 bases and 4 bases, with 16 bases remaining between them. CDR3 sequence reads: CAWKGRGGLNEKLFF. The CDR3 DNA is TGTGCCTGGAAGGGTCGTGGAGGGCTTAATGAAAAACTGTTTTTT.

The sample holds a few counts of this clone. The chain has TRBV6-5 and TRBJ1-5; a possible D gene is TRBD1 (5 bases). With 2 bases removed from V and 7 bases from J, the gap between germline ends came to 12 bases. This CDR3 has 14 amino acids. CDR1 MNHEY and CDR2 SVGAGI come from the germline V gene. The CDR3 sequence: CASSYGGVGQPQHF. The CDR3 DNA reads as TGTGCCAGCAGTTACGGGGGGGTGGGCCAGCCCCAGCATTTT.

V gene TRBV10-3 combines with J gene TRBJ1-2; TRBD1 aligns across 7 bases. V lost 6 bases to trimming and J lost 5 bases; unmatched junction nucleotides: 6. This CDR3 spans 13 amino acids. The germline V gene encodes CDR1 ENHRY and CDR2 SYGVKD. The CDR3 nucleotides are TGTGCCATCAGCACGGAGGGGGCTTATGGCTACACCTTC. As protein: CAISTEGAYGYTF.

This chain connects TRBV4-1 to TRBJ1-1, with D unresolved. CDR1 MGHRA and CDR2 YSYEKL come from the germline V gene. The CDR3 runs to 14 residues. V was pared by 1 base and J by 1 base, with 7 bases between. The CDR3 sequence is CASSQVGWNTEAFF. The CDR3 DNA is TGCGCCAGCAGCCAAGTGGGCTGGAACACTGAAGCTTTCTTT.

J is TRBJ2-7 and V is TRBV10-1, with TRBD2 matching over 10 bases. This CDR3 has 15 residues. The ends lost 0 bases at V and 3 bases at J; junction bases unmatched: 2. Germline V gene data show CDR1 as WNHNN and CDR2 as SYGVQD (reference sequence). The CDR3 reads CASSESTSGLYEQYF. The DNA of the CDR3 is TGCGCCAGCAGTGAGTCGACTAGCGGGCTCTACGAGCAGTACTTC.

The V gene is TRBV25-1, the J gene TRBJ2-6; D gene ambiguous. V gave up 5 bases and J gave up 4 bases, with 15 bases separating them. Germline lookup yields CDR1 MGHDK and CDR2 SYGVNS. The length of the CDR3 is 16 residues. The CDR3 region has the DNA TGTGCCAGCAGTTCACTCATCTGGAGAGGGGCCAACGTCCTGACTTTC. The encoded protein is CASSSLIWRGANVLTF. Complete variable domain (other parts from reference TRBV25-1 and TRBJ2-6): EADIYQTPRYLVIGTGKKITLECSQTMGHDKMYWYQQDPGMELHLIHYSYGVNSTEKGDLSSESTVSRIRTEHFPLTLESARPSHTSQYLCASSSLIWRGANVLTFGAGSRLTVL.

This clone was detected once. The J gene is TRBJ1-4, the V gene TRBV9, with 9 bases lining up with TRBD1. The CDR3 covers 17 residues. V lost 4 bases to trimming and J lost 0 bases; unmatched junction nucleotides: 7. Germline values: CDR1 SGDLS, CDR2 YYNGEE. DNA for the CDR3: TGTGCCAGCAGCCGGACAGGGGCTACTACAACTAATGAAAAACTGTTTTTT. It encodes CASSRTGATTTNEKLFF. The variable domain in full, completed from reference TRBV9 and TRBJ1-4, reads DSGVTQTPKHLITATGQRVTLRCSPRSGDLSVYWYQQSLDQGLQFLIQYYNGEERAKGNILERFSAQQFPDLHSELNLSSLELGDSALYFCASSRTGATTTNEKLFFGSGTQLSVL.

CDR3 sequence reads: CASSPATGGQGSPLHF. In DNA, the CDR3 is TGTGCCAGCTCACCCGCTACAGGGGGACAAGGCTCACCCCTCCACTTT. This chain joins TRBV18 and TRBJ1-6; 8 nucleotides agree with TRBD1. Germline values: CDR1 KGHSH, CDR2 LQKENI. V was clipped by 3 bases and J by 10 bases; unmatched bases: 11. The CDR3 is made up of 16 amino acids.

This clone was detected only a few times. This chain uses TRBV10-1 with TRBJ1-6, with 7 nucleotides matching TRBD1. The CDR3 is 14 amino acids. Germline CDR1 WNHNN, CDR2 SYGVQD (reference sequence). V was pared by 6 bases and J by 8 bases, with 7 bases of the junction left unmatched. CDR3 sequence (DNA): TGCGCCAGCAGCCCGACAGGGACATATTCACCCCTCCACTTT. Encoded protein: CASSPTGTYSPLHF.

This rearrangement joins TRBV2 to TRBJ2-2, with D uncertain. Germline V lookup: CDR1 SNHLY, CDR2 FYNNEI. V was cut by 7 bases and J by 2 bases, with 11 bases left in between. The CDR3 consists of 14 residues. The CDR3 region has the DNA TGTGCCAGCATGGCAGCGTCTAACACCGGGGAGCTGTTTTTT. Translation gives CASMAASNTGELFF.

J is TRBJ1-2 and V is TRBV15; D ambiguous. Germline assignment: CDR1 LNHNV and CDR2 YYDKDF (reference sequence). This CDR3 has 14 amino acids. Trimming removed 3 bases at V and 6 bases at J, with 14 bases between. Here the CDR3 DNA reads TGTGCCACCAGCAGTAGAGAGGGTTTTCATGGCTACACCTTC. Amino acids: CATSSREGFHGYTF.

The chain has TRBV4-3 and TRBJ1-2; a possible D gene is TRBD1 (6 bases). V was cut by 0 bases and J by 3 bases, with 17 bases left in between. The CDR3 length is 17 residues. CDR1 is LGHNA, CDR2 YSLEER, per germline. The CDR3 reads CASSQDSGTGKDYGYTF. In DNA, the CDR3 is TGCGCCAGCAGCCAAGATTCAGGAACAGGGAAGGACTATGGCTACACCTTC.

This clone occurred a few times. The genes are TRBV4-1 and TRBJ1-2; D not certain. The CDR3 totals 15 residues. The germline V gene encodes CDR1 MGHRA and CDR2 YSYEKL. V lost 0 bases and J 5 bases, leaving 13 bases between the germline ends. For the CDR3, the DNA is TGCGCCAGCAGCCAAGATGGATCGGCGAGGTATGGCTACACCTTC. This codes for CASSQDGSARYGYTF.

The rearrangement links TRBV18 to TRBJ1-3; no definite D call. Germline-derived CDR1 and CDR2 are KGHSH and LQKENI. The CDR3 is 15 residues long. The V end lost 2 bases, the J end lost 0 bases, and 8 bases lay between the germline ends. The chain's CDR3 is CASSPSPGSGNTIYF. The CDR3 region has the DNA TGTGCCAGCTCACCATCACCCGGCTCTGGAAACACCATATATTTT.

The CDR3 sequence: CASSPTLSGGTDTQYF. The CDR3 bases are TGTGCCAGTAGTCCCACCCTCTCGGGGGGCACAGATACGCAGTATTTT. The chain has TRBV19 and TRBJ2-3, with D maybe TRBD2 (6 bases). In germline, CDR1 is LNHDA, CDR2 SQIVND (reference sequence). Trimming pared 5 bases from V and 1 base from J, leaving 16 bases between. This CDR3 has 16 amino acids.